This T cell receptor (beta chain) derives from a study of blood T cell repertoires in COVID-19. Here immunoSEQ multiplex PCR was the method, and the copy in TCRdb shows in-frame clones only, minus some. Of about 230,000 clones in the sample, 80% to 90% are singletons; the top ten hold about 0.93%. This CDR3 contains 13 residues. CDR1 and CDR2 (germline): MNHNY, SVGAGI (reference sequence). V was cut by 4 bases and J by 7 bases, with 10 bases left in between. What was sequenced was peripheral blood. V is TRBV6-6 and J is TRBJ1-4; D is undetermined. The receptor was isolated from a man in his forties with acute or convalescent COVID-19. CDR3 bases: TGTGCCAGCAGTTTGAGGGTGGTTGAAAAACTGTTTTTT. It is translated as CASSLRVVEKLFF.